Below, 27 T cell receptor beta chains from the same sample are listed, as sequenced in a study of blood T cell repertoires in COVID-19. Method: immunoSEQ multiplex PCR; TCRdb's copy keeps in-frame clones and lacks some. The sample has tens of thousands of clones; about four fifths are singletons. Material for sequencing was peripheral blood. These receptor sequences come from a woman aged 80 or over with acute or convalescent COVID-19.

This clone has a handful of counts. This chain uses TRBV5-5 with TRBJ2-7; 8 bases agree with TRBD2. This CDR3 is 15 amino acids long. V dropped 1 base and J dropped 3; count of bases not matched to a gene: 6. Per germline, CDR1 SGHKS and CDR2 YYEKEE (reference sequence). Here the CDR3 DNA reads TGTGCCAGCAGCTTGAGCGGGAGTCGTGTCTACGAGCAGTACTTC. As protein: CASSLSGSRVYEQYF.

V gene TRBV4-1 combines with J gene TRBJ1-1, with D unclear. This CDR3 is 14 amino acids long. The germline V and J ends were trimmed by 0 bases and 1 base, with 6 bases remaining between them. Germline V lookup: CDR1 MGHRA, CDR2 YSYEKL. CDR3 region: CASSQDRRNTEAFF. In DNA form, the CDR3 reads TGCGCCAGCAGCCAAGATAGGAGGAACACTGAAGCTTTCTTT.

The rearrangement links TRBV5-1 to TRBJ2-3; D perhaps matches TRBD2 (5 bases). CDR3 length: 15 amino acids. CDR1 and CDR2 (germline): SGHRS, YFSETQ. Trimming pared 3 bases from V and 6 bases from J, leaving 17 bases between. In nucleotides, the CDR3 is TGCGCCAGCAGCTGGAGATCGGGGTTGAGTGATACGCAGTATTTT. This gives the protein CASSWRSGLSDTQYF.

The chain carries TRBV6-6 and TRBJ2-3, with TRBD2 as a possible D gene (5 bases). The germline gives CDR1 MNHNY, CDR2 SVGAGI (reference sequence). Trimming stripped 6 bases from V and 4 bases from J, with 8 bases between. The CDR3 is 12 residues long. CDR3 sequence (DNA): TGTGCCAGCAGCACTAGTTCAGATACGCAGTATTTT. Its protein is CASSTSSDTQYF.

This chain uses TRBV28 with TRBJ1-3; TRBD1 agrees at 9 bases. Trimming removed 6 bases from V and 10 bases from J; junction bases left unmatched: 7. The germline V gene encodes CDR1 MDHEN and CDR2 SYDVKM. The CDR3 is made up of 13 amino acids. CDR3 nucleotide sequence: TGTGCCAGCAGCCCGGGACAGGGTTTTACCATATATTTT. It is translated as CASSPGQGFTIYF.

This chain connects TRBV5-1 to TRBJ1-1, with D maybe TRBD1 (5 bases). Trimming left V 4 bases short and J 7 bases short, with 17 bases between. In germline, CDR1 is SGHRS, CDR2 YFSETQ. The CDR3 spans 14 residues. Here the CDR3 DNA reads TGCGCCAGCAGCCCCGTCGGGGGACGGGGTGAAGCTTTCTTT. It encodes CASSPVGGRGEAFF.

This chain joins TRBV28 and TRBJ2-7; unclear D gene. This CDR3 comprises 13 residues. Deletions cut 5 bases from V and 5 bases from J, with 13 bases between. Germline V gene sequence: CDR1 MDHEN, CDR2 SYDVKM. The CDR3 sequence is CASSPYSSHEQYF. The CDR3 DNA sequence: TGTGCCAGCAGTCCTTATAGTTCCCACGAGCAGTACTTC.

In its sample, this clone was seen once. This chain connects TRBV9 to TRBJ2-1, with TRBD2 matching 13 bases. With 4 bases clipped from V and 8 bases from J, the junction kept 6 bases outside the gene matches. This CDR3 comprises 15 residues. Germline-derived CDR1 and CDR2 are SGDLS and YYNGEE. CDR3 amino acids: CASSTGLAGVHEQFF. CDR3 coding DNA: TGTGCCAGCAGCACCGGACTAGCGGGAGTTCATGAGCAGTTCTTC.

The V and J genes are TRBV20-1 and TRBJ2-7, with 8 bases lining up with TRBD2. The V segment lost 3 bases and the J segment 6 bases; nucleotides outside the gene matches: 1. In germline, CDR1 is DFQATT, CDR2 SNEGSKA (reference sequence). The CDR3 is made up of 11 amino acids. The CDR3 loop is CSARTSVEQYF. The CDR3 DNA sequence: TGCAGTGCTAGGACTAGCGTCGAGCAGTACTTC.

This clone has just one count. The gene calls are TRBV5-1 and TRBJ1-1; tentative D call: TRBD1 (5 bases). CDR1 SGHRS and CDR2 YFSETQ come from the germline V gene. Trimming removed 3 bases from V and 0 bases from J, with 15 bases in between. This CDR3 contains 16 residues. The CDR3 DNA sequence: TGCGCCAGCAGCTCCCGGGGGGGGACGTTGAACACTGAAGCTTTCTTT. Translated: CASSSRGGTLNTEAFF.

This clone was recorded many times. The rearrangement uses TRBV11-2 and TRBJ2-1; 7 bases are shared with TRBD2. Germline CDR1 SGHAT, CDR2 FQNNGV. J gave up 1 base and V 5 bases, and 5 bases lay outside the gene matches. This CDR3 is 15 amino acids long. This CDR3 reads CASSKGLPSYNEQFF. The DNA for the CDR3 is TGTGCCAGCAGCAAGGGACTACCGTCCTACAATGAGCAGTTCTTC.

The chain recombines TRBV5-4 with TRBJ1-1; D possibly corresponds to TRBD1 (6 bases). The CDR3 totals 16 residues. The ends were cut back, 1 base at V and 1 base at J, with 14 bases in the middle. The germline gives CDR1 SGHNT, CDR2 YYREEE (reference sequence). The CDR3 reads CASSLWTVRRNTEAFF. CDR3 bases: TGTGCCAGCAGCTTGTGGACAGTGAGGAGGAACACTGAAGCTTTCTTT.

This clone was counted only a few times. CDR3 nucleotides: TGTGCCAGCAGTTTTTTTGCGGGGTTCTCCTACGAGCAGTACTTC. This translates into CASSFFAGFSYEQYF. The V gene is TRBV28, the J gene TRBJ2-7, with D possibly being TRBD2 (6 bases). The CDR3 is 15 residues long. With 3 bases removed from V and 0 bases from J, the gap between germline ends came to 12 bases. Germline CDR1 MDHEN, CDR2 SYDVKM.

J is TRBJ2-6 and V is TRBV18; no firm D call. The CDR3 covers 14 residues. Germline V gene data show CDR1 as KGHSH and CDR2 as LQKENI. Trimming pared 3 bases from V and 3 bases from J, leaving 6 bases between. CDR3 coding DNA: TGTGCCAGCTCACCCTACGGTGGGGCCAACGTCCTGACTTTC. It codes for CASSPYGGANVLTF. Looking up the rest from reference TRBV18 and TRBJ2-6 gives the full variable domain: NAGVMQNPRHLVRRRGQEARLRCSPMKGHSHVYWYRQLPEEGLKFMVYLQKENIIDESGMPKERFSAEFPKEGPSILRIQQVVRGDSAAYFCASSPYGGANVLTFGAGSRLTVL.

The gene calls are TRBV18 and TRBJ2-1; 9 nucleotides match TRBD1. V lost 3 bases, J lost 0 bases, and 3 bases stayed unmatched. This CDR3 contains 16 residues. Germline V gene lookup returns CDR1 KGHSH and CDR2 LQKENI. The DNA for the CDR3 is TGTGCCAGCTCACCCCTGACAGGGGGCTCCTACAATGAGCAGTTCTTC. This gives the protein CASSPLTGGSYNEQFF.

V gene TRBV27 combines with J gene TRBJ1-4; D is uncertain. Trimming cost V 2 bases and J 8 bases, with 15 bases left between them. This CDR3 is 15 amino acids long. Germline CDR1 MNHEY, CDR2 SMNVEV (reference sequence). The CDR3: CASSLGYEGREKLFF. CDR3 nucleotides: TGTGCCAGCAGTTTAGGGTACGAGGGAAGGGAAAAACTGTTTTTT.

The CDR3 protein is CASSEVRTFNEQFF. CDR3 sequence (DNA): TGTGCCAGCAGTGAGGTGAGGACATTCAATGAGCAGTTCTTC. The V and J genes are TRBV2 and TRBJ2-1, with TRBD1 as a possible D gene (5 bases). Germline assignment: CDR1 SNHLY and CDR2 FYNNEI. This CDR3 is built from 14 residues. Trimming removed 3 bases at V and 6 bases at J, with 12 bases between.

This chain uses TRBV3-1 (or the pseudogene TRBV3-2) with TRBJ2-5; the match to TRBD1 covers 7 bases. Per germline, CDR1 LGHDT and CDR2 YNNKEL (reference sequence). The CDR3 sequence is 14 residues long. Trimming cost V 4 bases and J 1 base; bases outside gene matches: 3. Here the CDR3 reads CASSPGQTQETQYF. CDR3 DNA: TGTGCCAGCAGCCCGGGACAGACCCAAGAGACCCAGTACTTC.

This clone was seen a few times. V usage is TRBV19 and J usage is TRBJ1-2, with 10 bases aligning to TRBD1. This CDR3 spans 13 amino acids. V lost 10 bases to trimming and J lost 2 bases; unmatched junction nucleotides: 4. Germline V gives CDR1 LNHDA, CDR2 SQIVND (reference sequence). The CDR3 protein is CATSTGGNYGYTF. CDR3 nucleotide sequence: TGTGCCACCTCGACAGGGGGCAACTATGGCTACACCTTC. Full variable domain (outside the CDR3, taken from reference TRBV19 and TRBJ1-2): DGGITQSPKYLFRKEGQNVTLSCEQNLNHDAMYWYRQDPGQGLRLIYYSQIVNDFQKGDIAEGYSVSREKKESFPLTVTSAQKNPTAFYLCATSTGGNYGYTFGSGTRLTVV.

This chain connects TRBV21-1 to TRBJ2-1; TRBD1 was called by the table and not checked on the DNA. TRBV21-1 is assigned pseudogene status. This CDR3 region has 17 residues. The CDR3: CASSNGTDRSPYNEQFF. The CDR3 DNA is TGTGCCAGCAGCAATGGTACGGACAGAAGTCCCTACAATGAGCAGTTCTTC.

This chain connects TRBV5-6 to TRBJ1-2; unclear D gene. This CDR3 has 13 amino acids. The V gene lost 2 bases and the J gene lost 7 bases, with 12 bases spanning the gap. The germline CDR1 and CDR2 sequences are SGHDT and YYEEEE. Here the CDR3 DNA reads TGTGCCAGCAGCTTAGAAAGAAGAGCTGGCTACACCTTC. This codes for CASSLERRAGYTF.

The chain links TRBV28 to TRBJ1-5; possible D gene TRBD1, 5 bases. The CDR3 covers 14 residues. Trimming took off 10 bases at V and 0 bases at J, with 13 bases between the two ends. Germline V CDR1 and CDR2: MDHEN, SYDVKM. The CDR3 sequence is CATTDSNSNQPQHF. The CDR3 nucleotides read TGTGCCACCACCGACAGTAATAGCAATCAGCCCCAGCATTTT.

V is TRBV28 and J is TRBJ1-2; D gene unclear. The CDR3 totals 12 residues. Trimming left V 4 bases short and J 4 bases short, with 7 bases between. Germline CDR1 is MDHEN and CDR2 is SYDVKM. CDR3 sequence (DNA): TGTGCCAGCAGTTCACGGGTCTATGGCTACACCTTC. Residues: CASSSRVYGYTF.

This chain links TRBV7-3 with TRBJ2-1; the match to TRBD2 covers 8 bases. V was pared by 3 bases and J by 12 bases, with 13 bases of the junction left unmatched. This CDR3 has 15 residues. Germline lookup yields CDR1 SGHTA and CDR2 FQGTGA. The CDR3 DNA reads as TGTGCCAGCAGCTTCAACCGGGACTACGGGAGGGGGCAGTTCTTC. This encodes CASSFNRDYGRGQFF.

V and J are TRBV27 and TRBJ2-1; TRBD1 matches at 10 bases. V lost 6 bases, J lost 8 bases, and 10 bases stayed unmatched. The CDR3 sequence is 15 residues long. In germline, CDR1 is MNHEY, CDR2 SMNVEV (reference sequence). Here the CDR3 DNA reads TGTGCCAGCAGCTGGGACAGGGGTCCTTCGGATGAGCAGTTCTTC. Its protein is CASSWDRGPSDEQFF.

This clone came up a few times. The chain combines TRBV5-6 with TRBJ2-1; no clear D. Trimming took off 2 bases at V and 7 bases at J, with 10 bases between the two ends. Germline values: CDR1 SGHDT, CDR2 YYEEEE. There are 13 residues in the CDR3. The CDR3 sequence is CASSFTDTNEQFF. The CDR3 bases are TGTGCCAGCAGCTTCACAGACACAAATGAGCAGTTCTTC.

This chain uses TRBV5-4 with TRBJ2-5, with D perhaps matching TRBD1 (5 bases). Trimming removed 0 bases from V and 5 bases from J, with 8 bases in between. CDR3 size: 13 residues. CDR1 is SGHNT, CDR2 YYREEE, per germline (reference sequence). Here the CDR3 reads CASSLGAGETQYF. The CDR3 DNA reads TGTGCCAGCAGCTTGGGGGCAGGGGAGACCCAGTACTTC.